These 6 T cell receptor beta chains were sequenced from one sample in a study of blood T cell repertoires in COVID-19. Profiled with immunoSEQ multiplex PCR; TCRdb holds only in-frame clones, not every one. The sample records approximately 100,000 clones, about four fifths being singletons. Sequencing was performed on peripheral blood. The receptor set was obtained from a woman older than 75 with active or convalescent COVID-19.

The rearrangement joins TRBV18 to TRBJ1-1, with TRBD1 identical over 8 bases. The germline V gene encodes CDR1 KGHSH and CDR2 LQKENI. V gave up 4 bases and J gave up 2 bases; unmatched junction bases: 9. The CDR3 contains 16 residues. In nucleotides, the CDR3 is TGTGCCAGCTCACTCCTTAGGACAGGGACTAACACTGAAGCTTTCTTT. Protein: CASSLLRTGTNTEAFF.

This clone was seen only once. J is TRBJ2-5 and V is TRBV19; TRBD2 is a possible D gene (5 bases). Trimming stripped 10 bases from V and 2 bases from J, with 17 bases between. The length of the CDR3 is 14 residues. The V gene's germline CDR1 is LNHDA and CDR2 SQIVND (reference sequence). As DNA, the CDR3 is TGTGCCACCTGGACTGGGAGATTACAAGAGACCCAGTACTTC. Residues: CATWTGRLQETQYF.

The chain joins TRBV19 to TRBJ1-3; 8 bases line up with TRBD1. Trimming took 6 bases from V and 4 from J; bases not matched to a gene: 17. CDR1 is LNHDA, CDR2 SQIVND, per germline (reference sequence). This CDR3 has 18 amino acids. The CDR3 DNA is TGTGCCAGTAGGAAGACGAGACAGGGGAACTTCGGGGGAAACACCATATATTTT. The encoded protein is CASRKTRQGNFGGNTIYF.

The chain employs TRBV30 and TRBJ1-1, with D uncertain. The CDR3 spans 15 residues. The germline CDR1 and CDR2 sequences are GTSNPN and SVGIG (reference sequence). The V end was cut by 2 bases, the J end by 4 bases, with 17 bases between. The CDR3: CAWSRFRRTGTEAFF. The CDR3 nucleotides read TGTGCCTGGAGTAGGTTTCGGAGAACCGGCACTGAAGCTTTCTTT.

This clone was found a few times. The chain uses TRBV2 and TRBJ1-6, with a tentative D call TRBD1 (6 bases). Trimming shortened V by 10 bases and J by 8 bases, and 15 bases separated the two germline ends. CDR3 length: 13 amino acids. The germline CDR1 and CDR2 sequences are SNHLY and FYNNEI. The CDR3 DNA is TGTGCCACGATGGACAGATATTATTCACCCCTCCACTTT. Translation gives CATMDRYYSPLHF.

The V call is TRBV2, the J call TRBJ1-4; D is unclear. The CDR3 is 15 amino acids. CDR1 is SNHLY, CDR2 FYNNEI, per germline. V dropped 5 bases and J dropped 4 bases, with 14 bases sitting between them. CDR3 nucleotides: TGTGCCAGCAGTTGGTCCCCTCAACTTAATGAAAAACTGTTTTTT. As protein: CASSWSPQLNEKLFF.